This T cell receptor (beta chain) was sequenced for a study of shared clonotypes between healthy human individuals. This table comes from immunoSEQ multiplex PCR, and its TCRdb copy is limited to in-frame clones, with some not included. The table lists roughly 1.5 million clones, 95% to 99% of them singletons. Splitting of CD4+ cells produced CD45RA+ naive and CD45RA-negative memory subsets. This clonotype originated in a man aged 30 to 39 in good health. The sequencing sample was made of naive CD4+ T cells sorted from blood. This sample's subset: CD45RA+ positively selected.

The CDR3 is CASSDQDADSGNTIYF. The CDR3 region has the DNA TGTGCCAGCAGTGATCAGGACGCAGACTCTGGAAACACCATATATTTT. The V and J genes are TRBV2 and TRBJ1-3; no clear D gene. Germline values: CDR1 SNHLY, CDR2 FYNNEI. The length of the CDR3 is 16 residues. Trimming left V 3 bases short and J 0 bases short, with 12 bases between.